A selection of T cell receptor beta chains follows, all from one sample in a study of blood T cell repertoires in COVID-19. Sequencing was performed with immunoSEQ multiplex PCR; in TCRdb, only in-frame clones are kept and a portion is missing. This table has under 250,000 clones, roughly 90% appearing once. The sequencing input was peripheral blood. Receptors were obtained from a woman aged 55-75 years with acute or convalescent COVID-19. Both conserved end residues are part of each CDR3. The order of the fields is CDR3 protein, CDR3 DNA, V gene, D gene, clone size, J gene. D genes are given only for firm matches. Clone sizes are given selectively: once, few, many, or a class where the clone is expanded.

cdr3_aa: CATSRAFGGGQTQYF
cdr3_nt: TGTGCCACCAGCAGAGCCTTCGGGGGGGGGCAGACCCAGTACTTC
v_call: TRBV15
d_call: TRBD2
clone_size: once
j_call: TRBJ2-5

cdr3_aa: CASSFSSGARETQYF
cdr3_nt: TGTGCCAGCAGTTTTTCATCAGGGGCCAGGGAGACCCAGTACTTC
v_call: TRBV7-9
d_call: .
clone_size: once
j_call: TRBJ2-5

cdr3_aa: CASSLGQYNSPLHF
cdr3_nt: TGTGCCAGCAGCCTGGGACAGTATAATTCACCCCTCCACTTT
v_call: TRBV6-5
d_call: TRBD1
clone_size: .
j_call: TRBJ1-6

cdr3_aa: CASSSPGEDTGELFF
cdr3_nt: TGTGCCAGCAGCTCCCCCGGGGAGGACACCGGGGAGCTGTTTTTT
v_call: TRBV5-4
d_call: .
clone_size: .
j_call: TRBJ2-2

cdr3_aa: CASSPQGAETEAFF
cdr3_nt: TGTGCCAGCTCACCGCAGGGGGCTGAAACTGAAGCTTTCTTT
v_call: TRBV18
d_call: TRBD1
clone_size: .
j_call: TRBJ1-1

cdr3_aa: CASSPRSGSNTDTQYF
cdr3_nt: TGTGCCAGCAGCCCCCGTAGCGGATCGAACACAGATACGCAGTATTTT
v_call: TRBV4-2
d_call: .
clone_size: .
j_call: TRBJ2-3

cdr3_aa: CASSPLAAPSQETQYF
cdr3_nt: TGTGCCAGCAGCCCGCTAGCCGCCCCTTCCCAAGAGACCCAGTACTTC
v_call: TRBV6-2/TRBV6-3
d_call: .
clone_size: once
j_call: TRBJ2-5

cdr3_aa: CASSVERASPLHF
cdr3_nt: TGTGCCAGCAGTGTAGAGAGGGCGTCACCCCTCCACTTT
v_call: TRBV6-4
d_call: .
clone_size: .
j_call: TRBJ1-6

cdr3_aa: CASSSDRGEQYF
cdr3_nt: TGTGCTAGCAGTTCCGACAGGGGCGAGCAGTACTTC
v_call: TRBV7-7
d_call: TRBD1
clone_size: .
j_call: TRBJ2-7

cdr3_aa: CASSRGQQSGANVLTF
cdr3_nt: TGTGCCAGCAGCCGAGGGCAACAGTCTGGGGCCAACGTCCTGACTTTC
v_call: TRBV5-6
d_call: .
clone_size: .
j_call: TRBJ2-6

cdr3_aa: CASSRGEGGSQYF
cdr3_nt: TGTGCCAGCAGCCGAGGTGAAGGGGGCAGTCAGTATTTT
v_call: TRBV3-1/TRBV3-2
d_call: TRBD1
clone_size: .
j_call: TRBJ2-3

cdr3_aa: CTSSPPQHTSGGALAKNIQYF
cdr3_nt: TGCACCAGCAGCCCCCCACAGCATACTAGCGGGGGGGCCCTAGCCAAAAACATTCAGTACTTC
v_call: TRBV1
d_call: .
clone_size: .
j_call: TRBJ2-4